Each of the 11 T cell receptor beta chains below was sequenced from the same sample in a study of T cell repertoires in cytomegalovirus infection. Which antigens these TCRs recognize remains unknown. TCRdb processed the reads anew with MiXCR; each CDR3 protein has one entry. The data hold about 900,000 distinct CDR3 sequences, with around 30% observed a single time. The starting material was cultured CD8+ T cells from PBMCs, obtained from culture after CMV antigen stimulation. The source of these receptors is a human donor in good health (CMV status not recorded). Some clones in this sample may be carry-over from other donors' samples.

The chain has TRBV19 and TRBJ2-1; the D call may be TRBD1 or TRBD2 (5 bases each). Trimming took 4 bases from V and 5 from J, leaving 9 bases between them. The CDR3 sequence is 13 residues long. Germline V lookup: CDR1 LNHDA, CDR2 SQIVND (reference sequence). This CDR3 reads CASSTGRNNEQFF. The CDR3 DNA sequence: TGTGCCAGTAGTACGGGGCGGAACAATGAGCAGTTCTTC.

V is TRBV6-2 or TRBV6-3 and J is TRBJ1-4; maybe TRBD1 (5 bases). CDR1 and CDR2 (germline): MNHEY, SVGEGT. This CDR3 is built from 17 residues. Deletions cut 2 bases from V and 0 bases from J, with 13 bases between. CDR3 amino acids: CASSYARRTPTNEKLFF. Here the CDR3 DNA reads TGTGCCAGCAGTTACGCAAGACGGACACCAACTAATGAAAAACTGTTTTTT.

This clonotype was seen more than once but under ten times. J is TRBJ2-2 and V is TRBV10-2; D possibly corresponds to TRBD2 (7 bases). The ends were cut back, 10 bases at V and 3 bases at J, with 18 bases in the middle. Germline-derived CDR1 and CDR2 are WSHSY and SAAADI. The CDR3 sequence is 15 residues long. CDR3 residues: CATTYREGHTGELFF. In DNA, the CDR3 is TGCGCCACTACCTACAGGGAGGGTCACACCGGGGAGCTGTTTTTT.

On this clonotype: A read error may produce the germline difference seen at one junction end. V is TRBV7-2 and J is TRBJ1-6, with 7 bases identical to TRBD1. The CDR3 totals 15 residues. Germline V lookup: CDR1 SGHTA, CDR2 FQGNSA. This CDR3 reads CASSSPTGINSALHF. As DNA, the CDR3 is TGTGCCAGCAGCAGCCCGACAGGGATCAATTCAGCCCTCCACTTT.

About this clonotype itself: This sequence may be a read error, since a much larger clone differs from it by one base. The chain carries TRBV7-2 and TRBJ2-1, with 7 bases lining up with TRBD1. Germline lookup yields CDR1 SGHTA and CDR2 FQGNSA. The CDR3 runs to 13 residues. The CDR3 here is CAGSLNRGHEQFF. CDR3 nucleotide sequence: TGTGCCGGCAGCTTAAACAGGGGACATGAGCAGTTCTTC.

The V gene is TRBV19, the J gene TRBJ1-2, with 8 bases matching TRBD1. Germline lookup yields CDR1 LNHDA and CDR2 SQIVND (reference sequence). With 3 bases clipped from V and 1 base from J, the junction kept 10 bases outside the gene matches. The CDR3 runs 17 residues. The CDR3 loop reads CASSIGTGVLLNYGYTF. As DNA, the CDR3 is TGTGCCAGTAGTATTGGGACAGGCGTCCTTCTTAACTATGGCTACACCTTC.

V and J are TRBV9 and TRBJ2-1, with D hard to call. V was shortened by 0 bases and J by 10 bases, with 8 bases between the two germline ends. This CDR3 comprises 12 residues. Germline V gene lookup returns CDR1 SGDLS and CDR2 YYNGEE. In DNA form, the CDR3 reads TGTGCCAGCAGCGTAGATAAGAGGGAGCAGTTCTTC. It translates to CASSVDKREQFF.

V and J are TRBV20-1 and TRBJ2-1; D gene uncertain. The CDR3 extends over 11 amino acids. Germline assignment: CDR1 DFQATT and CDR2 SNEGSKA (reference sequence). V gave up 3 bases and J gave up 8 bases, with 8 bases separating them. CDR3 coding DNA: TGCAGTGCTAGTGGGTACGATGAGCAGTTCTTC. Encoded protein: CSASGYDEQFF.

The genes are TRBV18 and TRBJ2-2; D could derive from TRBD1 or TRBD2 (5 bases each). The CDR3 is 16 residues long. Germline-derived CDR1 and CDR2 are KGHSH and LQKENI. Trimming pared 2 bases from V and 3 bases from J, leaving 13 bases between. This chain's CDR3 is CASSPARGVDTGELFF. In DNA, the CDR3 is TGTGCCAGCTCACCAGCCAGAGGGGTAGACACCGGGGAGCTGTTTTTT.

V is TRBV7-2 and J is TRBJ2-7; D gene unclear. The V gene lost 6 bases and the J gene lost 2 bases, with 17 bases spanning the gap. From germline, CDR1 is SGHTA and CDR2 FQGNSA. This CDR3 has 15 residues. CDR3 in amino acids: CASRFHSDGTYEQYF. Here the CDR3 DNA reads TGTGCCAGCAGGTTTCATTCGGACGGCACCTACGAGCAGTACTTC.

This clonotype was detected ten times or more. The chain uses TRBV7-8 and TRBJ2-7, with TRBD1 matching 7 bases. V trimming: 4 bases; J trimming: 2 bases; junction bases outside the gene matches: 5. The V gene's germline CDR1 is SGHVS and CDR2 FQNEAQ. The CDR3 has 14 amino acids. The CDR3 coding sequence is TGTGCCAGCAGCTCCAGACAGGGCCCCTACGAGCAGTACGTC. This translates into CASSSRQGPYEQYV.